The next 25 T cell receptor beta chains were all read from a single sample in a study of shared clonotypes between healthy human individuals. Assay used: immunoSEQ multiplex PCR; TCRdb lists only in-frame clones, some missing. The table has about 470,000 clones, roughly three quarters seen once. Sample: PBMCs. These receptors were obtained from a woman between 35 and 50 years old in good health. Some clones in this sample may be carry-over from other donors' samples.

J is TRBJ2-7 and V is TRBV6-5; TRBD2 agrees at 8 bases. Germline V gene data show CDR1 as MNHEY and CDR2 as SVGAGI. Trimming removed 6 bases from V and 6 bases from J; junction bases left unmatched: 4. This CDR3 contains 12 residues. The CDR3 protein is CASRDGGGEQYF. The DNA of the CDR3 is TGTGCCAGCAGGGACGGGGGGGGCGAGCAGTACTTC.

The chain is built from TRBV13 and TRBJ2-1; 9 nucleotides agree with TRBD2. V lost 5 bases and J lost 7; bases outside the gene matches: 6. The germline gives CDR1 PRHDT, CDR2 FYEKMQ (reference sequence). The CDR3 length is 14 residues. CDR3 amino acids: CASSISGSRNEQFF. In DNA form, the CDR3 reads TGTGCCAGCAGCATTAGCGGGAGTAGAAATGAGCAGTTCTTC. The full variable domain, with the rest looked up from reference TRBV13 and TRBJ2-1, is AAGVIQSPRHLIKEKRETATLKCYPIPRHDTVYWYQQGPGQDPQFLISFYEKMQSDKGSIPDRFSAQQFSDYHSELNMSSLELGDSALYFCASSISGSRNEQFFGPGTRLTVL.

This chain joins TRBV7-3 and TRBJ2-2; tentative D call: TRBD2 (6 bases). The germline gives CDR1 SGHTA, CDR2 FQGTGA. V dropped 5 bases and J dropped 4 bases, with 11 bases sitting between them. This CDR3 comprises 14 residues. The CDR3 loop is CASSQGRGTGELFF. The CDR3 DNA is TGTGCCAGCAGCCAAGGGCGGGGCACCGGGGAGCTGTTTTTT.

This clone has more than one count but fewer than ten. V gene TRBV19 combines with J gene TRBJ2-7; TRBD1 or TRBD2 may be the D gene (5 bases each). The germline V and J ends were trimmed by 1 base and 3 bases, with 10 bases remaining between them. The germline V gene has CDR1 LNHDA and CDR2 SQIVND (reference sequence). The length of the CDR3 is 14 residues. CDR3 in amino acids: CASSIATGGYEQYF. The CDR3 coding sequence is TGTGCCAGTAGTATAGCAACTGGGGGCTACGAGCAGTACTTC. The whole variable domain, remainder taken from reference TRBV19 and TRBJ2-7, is DGGITQSPKYLFRKEGQNVTLSCEQNLNHDAMYWYRQDPGQGLRLIYYSQIVNDFQKGDIAEGYSVSREKKESFPLTVTSAQKNPTAFYLCASSIATGGYEQYFGPGTRLTVT.

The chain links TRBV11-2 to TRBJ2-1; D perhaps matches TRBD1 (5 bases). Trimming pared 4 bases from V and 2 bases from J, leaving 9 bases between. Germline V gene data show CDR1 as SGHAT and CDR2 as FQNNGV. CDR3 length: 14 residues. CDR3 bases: TGTGCCAGCAGCTCCAAGGGGCCCTACAATGAGCAGTTCTTC. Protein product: CASSSKGPYNEQFF.

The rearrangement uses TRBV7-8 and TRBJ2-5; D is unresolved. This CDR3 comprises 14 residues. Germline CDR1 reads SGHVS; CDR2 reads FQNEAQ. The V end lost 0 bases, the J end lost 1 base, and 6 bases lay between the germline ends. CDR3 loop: CASSLASTQETQYF. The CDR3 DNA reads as TGTGCCAGCAGCTTAGCCAGTACCCAAGAGACCCAGTACTTC. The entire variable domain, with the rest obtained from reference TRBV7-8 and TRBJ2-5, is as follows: GAGVSQSPRYKVAKRGQDVALRCDPISGHVSLFWYQQALGQGPEFLTYFQNEAQLDKSGLPSDRFFAERPEGSVSTLKIQRTQQEDSAVYLCASSLASTQETQYFGPGTRLLVL.

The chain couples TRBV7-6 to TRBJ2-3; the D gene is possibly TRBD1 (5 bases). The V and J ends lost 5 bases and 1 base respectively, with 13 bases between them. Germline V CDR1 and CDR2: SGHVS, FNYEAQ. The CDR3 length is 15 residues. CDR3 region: CASSPTGTRTDTQYF. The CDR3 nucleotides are TGTGCCAGCAGCCCTACAGGTACCCGCACAGATACGCAGTATTTT.

The CDR3 DNA is TGTGCCAGCAGCCCGCGTCTGGGCTCCTACGAGCAGTACTTC. Residues: CASSPRLGSYEQYF. The chain links TRBV7-2 to TRBJ2-7; D gene uncertain. The CDR3 covers 14 residues. The ends were cut back, 5 bases at V and 0 bases at J, with 11 bases in the middle. Germline CDR1 SGHTA, CDR2 FQGNSA.

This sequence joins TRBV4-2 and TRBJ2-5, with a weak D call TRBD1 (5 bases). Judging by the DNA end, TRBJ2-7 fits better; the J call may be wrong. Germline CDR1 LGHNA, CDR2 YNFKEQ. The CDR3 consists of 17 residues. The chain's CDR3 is CASSQEGPTEPTYEQYF. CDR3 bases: TGTGCCAGCAGCCAAGAGGGGCCGACAGAGCCCACCTACGAGCAGTACTTC.

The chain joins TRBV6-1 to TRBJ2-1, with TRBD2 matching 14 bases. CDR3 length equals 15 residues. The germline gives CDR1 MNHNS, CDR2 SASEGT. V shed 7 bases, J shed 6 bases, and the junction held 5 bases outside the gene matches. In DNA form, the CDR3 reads TGTGCCAGCACCTACGGGACTAGCGGGAGCAATGAGCAGTTCTTC. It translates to CASTYGTSGSNEQFF.

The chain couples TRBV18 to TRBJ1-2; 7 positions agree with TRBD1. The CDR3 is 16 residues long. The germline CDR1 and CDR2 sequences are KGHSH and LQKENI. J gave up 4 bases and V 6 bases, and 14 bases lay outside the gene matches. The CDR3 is CASSDLNRGGPYGYTF. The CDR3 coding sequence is TGTGCCAGCTCGGACCTAAACAGGGGCGGCCCCTATGGCTACACCTTC.

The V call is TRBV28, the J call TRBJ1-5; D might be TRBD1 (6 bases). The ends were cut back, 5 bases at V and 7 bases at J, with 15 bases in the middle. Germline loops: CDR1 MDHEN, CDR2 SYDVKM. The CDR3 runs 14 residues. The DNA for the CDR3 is TGTGCCAGCAGTCCCGCAGGGGATCGACAGCCCCAGCATTTT. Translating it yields CASSPAGDRQPQHF.

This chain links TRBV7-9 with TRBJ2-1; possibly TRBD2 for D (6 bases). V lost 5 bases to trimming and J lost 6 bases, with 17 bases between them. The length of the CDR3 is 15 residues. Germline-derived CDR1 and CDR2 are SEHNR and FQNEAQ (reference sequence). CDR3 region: CASSRQREVGNEQFF. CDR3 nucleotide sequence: TGTGCCAGCAGCCGACAAAGGGAGGTGGGCAATGAGCAGTTCTTC. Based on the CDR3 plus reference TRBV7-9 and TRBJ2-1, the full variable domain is DTGVSQNPRHKITKRGQNVTFRCDPISEHNRLYWYRQTLGQGPEFLTYFQNEAQLEKSRLLSDRFSAERPKGSFSTLEIQRTEQGDSAMYLCASSRQREVGNEQFFGPGTRLTVL.

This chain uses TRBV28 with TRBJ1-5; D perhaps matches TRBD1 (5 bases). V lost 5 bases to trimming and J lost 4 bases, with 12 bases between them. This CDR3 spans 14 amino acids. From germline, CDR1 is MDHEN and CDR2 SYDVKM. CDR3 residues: CASSIFRANQPQHF. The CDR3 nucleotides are TGTGCCAGCAGTATTTTCAGGGCGAATCAGCCCCAGCATTTT.

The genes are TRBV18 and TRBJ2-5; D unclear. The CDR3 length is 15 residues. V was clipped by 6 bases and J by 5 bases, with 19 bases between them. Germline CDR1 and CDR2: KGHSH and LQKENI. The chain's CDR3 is CASSPPSPQLETQYF. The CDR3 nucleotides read TGTGCCAGCTCGCCCCCATCCCCACAGTTGGAGACCCAGTACTTC.

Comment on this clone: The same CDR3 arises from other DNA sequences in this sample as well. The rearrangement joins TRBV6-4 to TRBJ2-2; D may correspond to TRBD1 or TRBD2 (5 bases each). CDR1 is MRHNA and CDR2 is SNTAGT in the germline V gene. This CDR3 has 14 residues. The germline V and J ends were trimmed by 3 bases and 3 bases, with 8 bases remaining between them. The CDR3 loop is CASSEGTDTGELFF. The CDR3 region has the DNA TGTGCCAGCAGTGAAGGGACGGACACCGGGGAGCTGTTTTTT.

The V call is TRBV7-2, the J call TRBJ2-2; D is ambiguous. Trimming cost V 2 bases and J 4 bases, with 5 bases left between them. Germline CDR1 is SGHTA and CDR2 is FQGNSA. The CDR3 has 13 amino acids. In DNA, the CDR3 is TGTGCCAGCAGCTTAAGATCCACCGGGGAGCTGTTTTTT. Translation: CASSLRSTGELFF.

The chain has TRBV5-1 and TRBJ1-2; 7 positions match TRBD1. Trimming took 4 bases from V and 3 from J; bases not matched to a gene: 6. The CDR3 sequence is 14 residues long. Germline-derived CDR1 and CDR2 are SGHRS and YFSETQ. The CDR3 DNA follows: TGCGCCAGCAGCCCGATTGGACAGGACTATGGCTACACCTTC. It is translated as CASSPIGQDYGYTF.

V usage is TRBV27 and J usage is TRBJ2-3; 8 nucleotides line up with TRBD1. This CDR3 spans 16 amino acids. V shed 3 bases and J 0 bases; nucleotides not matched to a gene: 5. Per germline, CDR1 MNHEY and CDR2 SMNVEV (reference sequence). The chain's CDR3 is CASSFFDRGSTDTQYF. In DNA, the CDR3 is TGTGCCAGCAGTTTCTTCGACAGGGGCAGCACAGATACGCAGTATTTT.

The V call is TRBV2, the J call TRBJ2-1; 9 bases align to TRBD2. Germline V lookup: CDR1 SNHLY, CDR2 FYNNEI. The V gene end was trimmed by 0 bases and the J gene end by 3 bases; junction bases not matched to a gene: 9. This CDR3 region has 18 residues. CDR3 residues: CASSEAFAGGPNYNEQFF. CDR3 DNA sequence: TGTGCCAGCAGTGAAGCGTTCGCGGGAGGGCCTAACTACAATGAGCAGTTCTTC.

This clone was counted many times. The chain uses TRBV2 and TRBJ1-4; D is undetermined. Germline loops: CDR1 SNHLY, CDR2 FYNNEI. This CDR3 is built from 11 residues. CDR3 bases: TGTGTTTCTGGGGTGGATGAAAAACTGTTTTTT. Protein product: CVSGVDEKLFF.

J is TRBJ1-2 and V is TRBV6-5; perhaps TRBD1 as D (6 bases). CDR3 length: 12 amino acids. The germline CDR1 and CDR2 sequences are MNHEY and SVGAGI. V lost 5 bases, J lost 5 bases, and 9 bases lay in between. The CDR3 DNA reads TGTGCCAGCAGTGGGGGACAATATGGCTACACCTTC. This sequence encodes CASSGGQYGYTF.

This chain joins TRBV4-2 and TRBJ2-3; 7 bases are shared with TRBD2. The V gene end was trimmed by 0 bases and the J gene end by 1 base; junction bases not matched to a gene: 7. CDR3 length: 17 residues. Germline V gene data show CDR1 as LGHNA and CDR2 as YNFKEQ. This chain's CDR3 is CASSQDWDYEGTDTQYF. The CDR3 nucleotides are TGTGCCAGCAGCCAAGACTGGGACTATGAGGGCACAGATACGCAGTATTTT.

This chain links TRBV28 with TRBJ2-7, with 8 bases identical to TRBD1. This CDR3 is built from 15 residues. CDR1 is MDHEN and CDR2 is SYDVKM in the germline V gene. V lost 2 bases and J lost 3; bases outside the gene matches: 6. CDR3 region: CASSLGDRRDYEQYF. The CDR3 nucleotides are TGTGCCAGCAGTTTAGGGGACAGGAGGGACTACGAGCAGTACTTC.

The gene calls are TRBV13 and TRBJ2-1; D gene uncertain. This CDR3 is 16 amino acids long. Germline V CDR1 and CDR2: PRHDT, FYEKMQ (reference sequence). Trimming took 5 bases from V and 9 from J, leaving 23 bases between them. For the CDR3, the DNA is TGTGCCAGCAGCCACCCCGCCGCGCCCCGCATCGGTGAGCAGTTCTTC. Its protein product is CASSHPAAPRIGEQFF.